These 29 T cell receptor beta chains came from one sample sequenced in a study of cytomegalovirus exposure and HLA in healthy donors. The study ran its PCR with 60 Vbeta and 13 Jbeta primers. Measured with immunoSEQ multiplex PCR; TCRdb has only the in-frame clones, and not every one. The sample has around 240,000 clones, roughly 87% seen once; the top ten hold 5% to 6%. Sequenced sample: PBMCs. The receptors were sampled from a woman between 40 and 50 years old in good health and CMV-seropositive.

The chain recombines TRBV14 with TRBJ1-4; the D is unclear. The V end lost 3 bases, the J end lost 10 bases, and 12 bases lay between the germline ends. The V gene's germline CDR1 is SGHDN and CDR2 FVKESK. The CDR3 spans 13 residues. The CDR3 sequence: CASSQETNGKLFF. Written as DNA, the CDR3 is TGTGCCAGCAGCCAGGAAACTAACGGAAAACTGTTTTTT.

The genes are TRBV5-6 and TRBJ2-7; 7 nucleotides match TRBD1. The CDR3 is made up of 13 amino acids. J was trimmed by 6 bases and V by 4 bases; bases with no gene match: 7. Germline V gene data show CDR1 as SGHDT and CDR2 as YYEEEE. CDR3 sequence (DNA): TGTGCCAGCAGCGCCCTCGACAGGGCCGAGCAGTACTTC. It yields the protein CASSALDRAEQYF. Full variable domain (remainder filled in from reference TRBV5-6 and TRBJ2-7): DAGVTQSPTHLIKTRGQQVTLRCSPKSGHDTVSWYQQALGQGPQFIFQYYEEEERQRGNFPDRFSGHQFPNYSSELNVNALLLGDSALYLCASSALDRAEQYFGPGTRLTVT.

The rearrangement links TRBV4-3 to TRBJ2-1, with TRBD2 matching 11 bases. With 1 base clipped from V and 8 bases from J, the junction kept 7 bases outside the gene matches. Looked up from germline, CDR1 is LGHNA and CDR2 is YSLEER. This CDR3 has 16 residues. The CDR3 spells CASSQVLAGGRDEQFF. CDR3 sequence (DNA): TGCGCCAGCAGCCAAGTCTTAGCGGGGGGGCGGGATGAGCAGTTCTTC.

A remark on this clone: One junction end disagrees with the germline gene, perhaps due to a read error. This chain's CDR3 is CSSSFDRYEQYF. The CDR3 bases are TGTTCCAGCAGCTTCGACAGGTACGAGCAGTACTTC. The gene calls are TRBV7-9 and TRBJ2-7; tentatively, D is TRBD1 (6 bases). This CDR3 is built from 12 residues. Germline loops: CDR1 SEHNR, CDR2 FQNEAQ (reference sequence).

The chain uses TRBV9 and TRBJ1-1; 7 nucleotides line up with TRBD1. The CDR3 length is 15 residues. Germline-derived CDR1 and CDR2 are SGDLS and YYNGEE. V shed 4 bases, J shed 2 bases, and the junction held 8 bases outside the gene matches. CDR3 residues: CASSLQQGGNTEAFF. The CDR3 nucleotides read TGTGCCAGCAGCCTACAGCAGGGGGGCAACACTGAAGCTTTCTTT.

The chain's CDR3 is CASSSSTTSVSEQFF. The CDR3 DNA sequence: TGTGCCAGCAGTTCCTCGACGACTAGTGTAAGCGAGCAGTTCTTC. The rearrangement joins TRBV6-5 to TRBJ2-1, with D possibly TRBD2 on 6 matching bases. V was trimmed by 4 bases and J by 10 bases, leaving 20 bases between them. In germline, CDR1 is MNHEY, CDR2 SVGAGI. This CDR3 comprises 15 residues.

Only one count was recorded for this clone. The chain is built from TRBV30 and TRBJ1-4; TRBD1 aligns across 8 bases. Germline V lookup: CDR1 GTSNPN, CDR2 SVGIG (reference sequence). The CDR3 spans 15 residues. V shed 5 bases, J shed 3 bases, and the junction held 8 bases outside the gene matches. CDR3 region: CAWSSGGAPNEKLFF. CDR3 DNA: TGTGCCTGGTCCTCAGGGGGCGCCCCTAATGAAAAACTGTTTTTT. Full variable domain (remainder filled in from reference TRBV30 and TRBJ1-4): SQTIHQWPATLVQPVGSPLSLECTVEGTSNPNLYWYRQAAGRGLQLLFYSVGIGQISSEVPQNLSASRPQDRQFILSSKKLLLSDSGFYLCAWSSGGAPNEKLFFGSGTQLSVL.

This clone was seen a single time. V is TRBV5-6 and J is TRBJ1-2; the match to TRBD1 covers 8 bases. CDR1 is SGHDT and CDR2 is YYEEEE in the germline V gene. The V gene end was trimmed by 4 bases and the J gene end by 4 bases; junction bases not matched to a gene: 6. The CDR3 sequence is 14 residues long. CDR3 region: CASSPMTGAYGYTF. In DNA form, the CDR3 reads TGTGCCAGCAGCCCAATGACAGGGGCCTATGGCTACACCTTC.

This chain joins TRBV5-1 and TRBJ1-4; 9 positions agree with TRBD1. The CDR3 consists of 16 residues. J lost 8 bases, V lost 3 bases, and 11 bases had no gene match. Per the germline V gene, CDR1 is SGHRS and CDR2 is YFSETQ. DNA for the CDR3: TGCGCCAGCAGCTCACGACCGGGACAGGGCATCGAAAAACTGTTTTTT. Residues: CASSSRPGQGIEKLFF.

This rearrangement joins TRBV14 to TRBJ1-1; a weak D match, TRBD1 (5 bases). The CDR3 extends over 13 amino acids. Trimming stripped 4 bases from V and 9 bases from J, with 15 bases between. In germline, CDR1 is SGHDN, CDR2 FVKESK. The CDR3 region has the DNA TGTGCCAGCAGCCCGACAGTTTTACAGCAAGCTTTCTTT. It specifies CASSPTVLQQAFF.

The V gene is TRBV30, the J gene TRBJ1-1; a possible D gene is TRBD1 (6 bases). Trimming pared 5 bases from V and 6 bases from J, leaving 16 bases between. Looked up from germline, CDR1 is GTSNPN and CDR2 is SVGIG (reference sequence). The CDR3 loop spans 13 amino acids. CDR3 DNA sequence: TGTGCCTGGGAGAGGGGGGGGAGCGCTGAAGCTTTCTTT. Its protein product is CAWERGGSAEAFF.

V and J are TRBV29-1 and TRBJ2-1, with 9 bases lining up with TRBD1. V lost 0 bases and J lost 4; bases outside the gene matches: 7. CDR3 length: 16 residues. CDR1 is SQVTM and CDR2 is ANQGSEA in the germline V gene. The CDR3 coding sequence is TGCAGCGTTGAAGATCCGAGGGGGACAGGGTACAATGAGCAGTTCTTC. It is translated as CSVEDPRGTGYNEQFF.

This clone occurred once. The rearrangement joins TRBV14 to TRBJ2-1; 10 nucleotides agree with TRBD1. Germline V gene lookup returns CDR1 SGHDN and CDR2 FVKESK. The CDR3 is 18 residues long. Unmatched junction bases numbered 14, after V lost 0 bases and J lost 9 bases. This CDR3 is CASSQEFGAGRTGGEQFF. The CDR3 region has the DNA TGTGCCAGCAGCCAAGAATTTGGAGCTGGGCGGACAGGGGGTGAGCAGTTCTTC.

The chain employs TRBV5-1 and TRBJ2-2, with 11 bases matching TRBD1. The germline V gene encodes CDR1 SGHRS and CDR2 YFSETQ. J gave up 3 bases and V 4 bases, and 5 bases lay outside the gene matches. The CDR3 spans 16 residues. The CDR3 loop reads CASSLRTGGYTGELFF. The CDR3 DNA is TGCGCCAGCAGCCTAAGGACAGGGGGCTACACCGGGGAGCTGTTTTTT.

The gene calls are TRBV5-1 and TRBJ2-1, with TRBD2 matching over 10 bases. Germline CDR1 reads SGHRS; CDR2 reads YFSETQ. The CDR3 length is 17 residues. Germline trimming cut 0 bases from V and 2 bases from J; bases unmatched to any gene: 5. CDR3 sequence reads: CASSLALAGEPYNEQFF. The CDR3 nucleotides are TGCGCCAGCAGCTTGGCCCTAGCGGGAGAACCCTACAATGAGCAGTTCTTC. Complete variable domain (other parts from reference TRBV5-1 and TRBJ2-1): KAGVTQTPRYLIKTRGQQVTLSCSPISGHRSVSWYQQTPGQGLQFLFEYFSETQRNKGNFPGRFSGRQFSNSRSEMNVSTLELGDSALYLCASSLALAGEPYNEQFFGPGTRLTVL.

This sequence joins TRBV4-3 and TRBJ1-5; D ambiguous. This CDR3 has 14 residues. Germline values: CDR1 LGHNA, CDR2 YSLEER. V was trimmed by 0 bases and J by 7 bases, leaving 10 bases between them. The CDR3, as DNA: TGCGCCAGCAGCCAAGAGTCTAGCGGGCAGCCCCAGCATTTT. Translating it yields CASSQESSGQPQHF.

The chain employs TRBV6-5 and TRBJ2-7; D remains unclear. Germline V gene data show CDR1 as MNHEY and CDR2 as SVGAGI. The CDR3 consists of 15 residues. V lost 2 bases and J lost 2, with 13 bases in between. This CDR3 is CASSYANHRPYEQYF. The CDR3 coding sequence is TGTGCCAGCAGTTACGCAAACCACAGACCCTACGAGCAGTACTTC.

This clone appeared once. This chain uses TRBV2 with TRBJ2-7; no clear D gene. The germline CDR1 and CDR2 sequences are SNHLY and FYNNEI. The CDR3 is made up of 13 amino acids. Trimming shortened V by 5 bases and J by 2 bases, and 10 bases separated the two germline ends. DNA of the CDR3: TGTGCCAGCAGTCCCCGGTTACCCTACGAGCAGTACTTC. It specifies CASSPRLPYEQYF.

This clone has only one observation. This chain links TRBV7-2 with TRBJ2-5; TRBD2 aligns across 9 bases. The CDR3 is made up of 18 amino acids. CDR1 is SGHTA and CDR2 is FQGNSA in the germline V gene. V dropped 1 base and J dropped 1; count of bases not matched to a gene: 10. The CDR3 region is CASSLEGWASGVQETQYF. The CDR3, as DNA: TGTGCCAGCAGCTTAGAGGGATGGGCTAGCGGGGTCCAAGAGACCCAGTACTTC.

The V call is TRBV4-1, the J call TRBJ1-1; TRBD1 might be the D (6 bases). CDR1 and CDR2 (germline): MGHRA, YSYEKL. The CDR3 extends over 16 amino acids. The V and J ends lost 0 bases and 5 bases respectively, with 16 bases between them. The DNA for the CDR3 is TGCGCCAGCAGCCAAGAGATGCGCGGGGGGCGAACTGAAGCTTTCTTT. Translating it yields CASSQEMRGGRTEAFF.

The chain recombines TRBV10-3 with TRBJ2-5, with D possibly being TRBD1 (6 bases). The DNA end is a closer match to TRBJ2-7, so the J assignment may be wrong. The CDR3 has 15 residues. Germline CDR1 ENHRY, CDR2 SYGVKD. The CDR3 DNA sequence: TGTGCCATCAGTTCCACAGGGCTCACCACCTACGAGCAGTACTTC. Its translation is CAISSTGLTTYEQYF.

The chain links TRBV7-3 to TRBJ1-1; D remains ambiguous. The CDR3 is made up of 13 amino acids. Trimming stripped 2 bases from V and 0 bases from J, with 4 bases between. Germline CDR1 is SGHTA and CDR2 is FQGTGA. The CDR3 DNA is TGTGCCAGCAGCTTATATATGAACACTGAAGCTTTCTTT. This gives the protein CASSLYMNTEAFF.

The CDR3 reads CASSLGDREELFF. The CDR3 DNA reads as TGCGCCAGCAGCTTAGGGGACAGGGAGGAACTGTTTTTT. This chain connects TRBV5-1 to TRBJ1-4, with TRBD1 matching 9 bases. The J segment lost 12 bases and the V segment lost 2 bases, leaving 5 bases of the junction unmatched. CDR1 is SGHRS, CDR2 YFSETQ, per germline. This CDR3 region has 13 residues.

This clone was seen more than once but under ten times. The chain carries TRBV27 and TRBJ2-5; TRBD2 aligns across 8 bases. Per the germline V gene, CDR1 is MNHEY and CDR2 is SMNVEV (reference sequence). J gave up 9 bases and V 10 bases, and 10 bases lay outside the gene matches. The CDR3 is 12 amino acids. The CDR3 region is CAIVAGSGAQYF. CDR3 coding DNA: TGTGCCATCGTAGCGGGATCCGGGGCCCAGTACTTC.

The gene calls are TRBV14 and TRBJ2-1; tentatively, D is TRBD2 (6 bases). Trimming cost V 4 bases and J 2 bases, with 12 bases left between them. The CDR3 has 15 amino acids. Germline V gene data show CDR1 as SGHDN and CDR2 as FVKESK. CDR3 coding DNA: TGTGCCAGCAGCCCCGCCGGCGGGACCTACAATGAGCAGTTCTTC. Protein: CASSPAGGTYNEQFF.

The chain carries TRBV5-6 and TRBJ2-7; TRBD1 matches 10 bases. The CDR3 covers 15 residues. The J segment lost 0 bases and the V segment lost 4 bases, leaving 4 bases of the junction unmatched. CDR1 is SGHDT and CDR2 is YYEEEE in the germline V gene. Here the CDR3 reads CASSLWTGGSYEQYF. The CDR3 coding sequence is TGTGCCAGCAGCCTATGGACAGGGGGCTCCTACGAGCAGTACTTC.

The V gene is TRBV7-2, the J gene TRBJ2-7; D perhaps matches TRBD2 (5 bases). CDR1 and CDR2 from the germline V gene are SGHTA and FQGNSA. The CDR3 length is 14 residues. Deletions cut 1 base from V and 2 bases from J, with 9 bases between. The CDR3 DNA is TGTGCCAGCAGCTTAGTGGACGGGACCTACGAGCAGTACTTC. It encodes CASSLVDGTYEQYF.

The chain employs TRBV19 and TRBJ1-5, with D unclear. CDR3 length: 15 residues. The ends were cut back, 1 base at V and 2 bases at J, with 9 bases in the middle. Germline loops: CDR1 LNHDA, CDR2 SQIVND (reference sequence). Written as DNA, the CDR3 is TGTGCCAGTAGTATAGGTGGAGACGGCAATCAGCCCCAGCATTTT. Its protein product is CASSIGGDGNQPQHF.

V is TRBV5-1 and J is TRBJ2-5; tentatively, D is TRBD2 (7 bases). Germline loops: CDR1 SGHRS, CDR2 YFSETQ. V was shortened by 1 base and J by 3 bases, with 10 bases between the two germline ends. The CDR3 runs to 14 residues. DNA of the CDR3: TGCGCCAGCAGCTTGACAGGGAGGGAAGAGACCCAGTACTTC. Translating gives CASSLTGREETQYF.